This TCR beta chain was recovered during a study of graft-versus-host responses after intestinal transplantation. Study-wide context: Recipients obtained multivisceral, liver-intestinal, or isolated intestinal transplants. Among the recipients, all got anti-thymocyte globulin induction and then tacrolimus and steroids for about 3 years.

Sequencing was performed with immunoSEQ multiplex PCR; in TCRdb, only in-frame clones are kept and a portion is missing. Found here are about 120,000 clones, about nine tenths of them singletons; the top ten hold roughly 0.17%. As for this clone: Its specificity is not known.

The CDR3 loop spans 14 amino acids. The V end lost 6 bases, the J end lost 4 bases, and 13 bases lay between the germline ends. The V gene's germline CDR1 is MDHEN and CDR2 SYDVKM. This chain links TRBV28 with TRBJ1-5, with a tentative D call TRBD1 (6 bases). Sequenced material: unstimulated CD4+ T cells sorted from spleen or lymph node cells, taken before intestinal transplant. The sequence derives from a human donor who received an intestinal transplant. The CDR3 loop reads CASRRTGTNQPQHF. The CDR3 coding sequence is TGTGCCAGCAGGCGGACCGGGACAAATCAGCCCCAGCATTTT.